This TCR beta chain came from a study of blood T cell repertoires in COVID-19. In the study overall: COVID-19 samples from acute and convalescent phases originated in the United States, Italy and Spain. T cells, B-cell-depleted T cells, or PBMCs provided the cDNA or gDNA that served as material.

As handled by the study authors: Nucleated cell counts were estimated from reference gene primer amplification. Only in-frame clones appear in the TCRdb table, and some are missing; sequencing was by immunoSEQ multiplex PCR. The V and J calls and clone size are taken from that table; D and trimming were inferred from the DNA. The profile shows around 30,000 clones, around 89% of them singletons. The source of this sequence is a middle-aged woman with active or convalescent COVID-19. The sequenced material came from peripheral blood.

CDR3 DNA sequence: TGTGCCAGCCCCAAGCACAGGGTGGGAACAGATACGCAGTATTTT. The encoded protein is CASPKHRVGTDTQYF. The V and J genes are TRBV6-5 and TRBJ2-3; maybe TRBD1 (6 bases). Germline values: CDR1 MNHEY, CDR2 SVGAGI. Trimming removed 8 bases from V and 3 bases from J, with 18 bases in between. This CDR3 is built from 15 residues.